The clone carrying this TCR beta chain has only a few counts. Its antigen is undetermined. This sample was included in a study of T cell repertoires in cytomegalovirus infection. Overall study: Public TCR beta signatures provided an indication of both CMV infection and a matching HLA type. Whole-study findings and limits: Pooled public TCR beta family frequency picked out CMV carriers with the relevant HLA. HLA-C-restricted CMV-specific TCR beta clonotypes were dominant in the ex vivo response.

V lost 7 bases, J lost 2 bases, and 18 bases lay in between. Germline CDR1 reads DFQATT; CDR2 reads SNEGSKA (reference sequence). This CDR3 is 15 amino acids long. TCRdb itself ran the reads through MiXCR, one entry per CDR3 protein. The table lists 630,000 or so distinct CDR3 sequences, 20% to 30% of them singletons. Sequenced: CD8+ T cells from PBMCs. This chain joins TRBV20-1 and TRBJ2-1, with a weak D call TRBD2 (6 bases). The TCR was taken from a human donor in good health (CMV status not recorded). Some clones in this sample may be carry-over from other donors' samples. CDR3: CSVQVAGRTYNEQFF. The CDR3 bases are TGCAGTGTCCAGGTGGCGGGAAGAACCTACAATGAGCAGTTCTTC.